These 5 T cell receptor beta chains originate from one sample sequenced in a study of blood T cell repertoires in COVID-19. The table came from immunoSEQ multiplex PCR; TCRdb's copy has only in-frame clones and leaves some out. The table shows roughly 230,000 clones, with roughly 90% occurring only once. Sequenced material: peripheral blood. All receptors come from a human donor in a cohort sampled during active COVID-19.

The CDR3 loop is CASSGRRTSKYF. The DNA of the CDR3 is TGTGCCAGCTCGGGACGGCGAACTAGCAAGTACTTC. The V call is TRBV6-5, the J call TRBJ2-7; a possible D gene is TRBD2 (6 bases). The V end lost 8 bases, the J end lost 11 bases, and 19 bases lay between the germline ends. This CDR3 comprises 12 residues. CDR1 is MNHEY, CDR2 SVGAGI, per germline.

The V and J genes are TRBV7-9 and TRBJ2-2; TRBD1 agrees at 7 bases. The germline gives CDR1 SEHNR, CDR2 FQNEAQ (reference sequence). The V gene end was trimmed by 3 bases and the J gene end by 4 bases; junction bases not matched to a gene: 8. The CDR3 covers 16 residues. The CDR3 sequence: CASSFTGEMGTGELFF. CDR3 coding DNA: TGTGCCAGCAGCTTTACAGGGGAGATGGGCACCGGGGAGCTGTTTTTT.

The chain combines TRBV5-4 with TRBJ2-7; 8 bases align to TRBD1. CDR3 length: 13 amino acids. J was trimmed by 2 bases and V by 7 bases; bases with no gene match: 5. Germline V lookup: CDR1 SGHNT, CDR2 YYREEE (reference sequence). CDR3 in DNA: TGTGCCAGCTCCTCGGACAGGGCCTACGAGCAGTACTTC. Translation: CASSSDRAYEQYF.

This chain connects TRBV9 to TRBJ2-5, with D possibly matching TRBD2 (5 bases). Trimming cost V 0 bases and J 3 bases, with 9 bases left between them. The V gene's germline CDR1 is SGDLS and CDR2 YYNGEE. This CDR3 has 14 amino acids. Written as DNA, the CDR3 is TGTGCCAGCAGCGTAGGCGGGCAAGAAGAGACCCAGTACTTC. Translation gives CASSVGGQEETQYF.

This clone was seen just once. The genes are TRBV6-2 or TRBV6-3 and TRBJ1-5; D is unclear. Trimming removed 0 bases at V and 6 bases at J, with 18 bases between. Per germline, CDR1 MNHEY and CDR2 SVGEGT. CDR3 length: 17 amino acids. The CDR3 region has the DNA TGTGCCAGCAGTTACTCGGAGGGCGGGTGGTTTGGTCAGCCCCAGCATTTT. Translation: CASSYSEGGWFGQPQHF.